One TCR beta chain is described in this entry. Its antigen is not known. These data originate in a study of blood T cells in healthy people across ages. Then a second PCR, running roughly 7 to 11 cycles, was carried out with a sample-barcoded 5' primer and a J-beta primer mix. A template-switch adaptor containing 12 random nucleotides labeled each cDNA molecule. TCRdb re-analysed the 5' RACE reads in MiXCR, keeping a single row per CDR3 protein. The repertoire holds roughly 1.5 million distinct CDR3 sequences, with 40% to 45% as singletons. The study's findings and limits: One million T cells yielded diversity estimates that were considered underestimates. Versus aged donors, long-lived donors had higher diversity and more naive CD4+ cells.

Germline CDR1 DFQATT, CDR2 SNEGSKA (reference sequence). The CDR3 is 13 amino acids. Trimming pared 4 bases from V and 7 bases from J, leaving 14 bases between. This sequence was found in a woman between 18 and 29 years old in good health. The sequenced sample consisted of blood. This chain connects TRBV20-1 to TRBJ2-1, with D perhaps given as TRBD1 or TRBD2 (5 bases each). CDR3 DNA: TGCAGTGCTATGATCCCGGGGCCGAATGAGCAGTTCTTC. This codes for CSAMIPGPNEQFF.